This is a list of T cell receptor beta chains from one sample in a study of shared clonotypes between healthy human individuals. Profiling relied on immunoSEQ multiplex PCR, and the TCRdb table lists in-frame clones only, not all of them. The table has hundreds of thousands of clones, over 95% seen once. Sequencing was performed on naive CD8+ T cells sorted from blood. The source is a woman in her twenties or thirties in good health. Each CDR3 is given with its conserved first and last residue. D genes are given only for firm matches. Clone size, where shown, is once, few, many, or a class for clones that have expanded.

clone_size j_call d_call v_call cdr3_nt cdr3_aa
. TRBJ2-3 . TRBV27 TGTGCCAGCAGTGGCCTGGCTGGGGGATATAATACGCAGTATTTT CASSGLAGGYNTQYF
. TRBJ1-1 . TRBV7-9 TGTGCCAGCAGCCGGAAGAGAACAGGTCGTATCACTGAAGCTTTCTTT CASSRKRTGRITEAFF
. TRBJ1-4 . TRBV29-1 TGCAGCGTTGTGGAGGGGGCTAATGAAAAACTGTTTTTT CSVVEGANEKLFF
. TRBJ2-3 TRBD2 TRBV4-1 TGCGCCAGCAGCTACCCAGCGGGAGGTCTGACAGATACGCAGTATTTT CASSYPAGGLTDTQYF
. TRBJ2-7 TRBD1 TRBV27 TGTGCCAGCGGACAGGGGGCTTACGAGCAGTACTTC CASGQGAYEQYF
. TRBJ2-6 . TRBV6-5 TGTGCCAGCAGTTACTCGGTCTCTGGGGCCAACGTCCTGACTTTC CASSYSVSGANVLTF
. TRBJ1-1 . TRBV15 TGTGCCACCAGCCATCTTAACACTGAAGCTTTCTTT CATSHLNTEAFF
once TRBJ2-2 . TRBV25-1 TGTGCCAGCAGTGACGTTGACTTATACACCGGGGAGCTGTTTTTT CASSDVDLYTGELFF
. TRBJ1-1 . TRBV12-5 TGTGCTAGTGGTGAAGGGAGCCCGAACACTGAAGCTTTCTTT CASGEGSPNTEAFF
. TRBJ2-1 TRBD2 TRBV11-2 TGTGCCAGCAGCTTAGCAGGGCTCGGGTGGGAGGGTGACAATGAGCAGTTCTTC CASSLAGLGWEGDNEQFF
. TRBJ2-7 TRBD1 TRBV28 TGTGCCAGCAGTCTTTCCCTCAGGGGGAACTCACCCTACGAGCAGTACTTC CASSLSLRGNSPYEQYF
. TRBJ2-7 TRBD2 TRBV5-1 TGCGCCAGCAGCCCCGGGGGGGGCTCAGGAGAGCAGTACTTC CASSPGGGSGEQYF
once TRBJ2-2 TRBD2 TRBV28 TGTGCCAGCAGCACGGGAAGGGCGGGAGGGGCGAACACCGGGGAGCTGTTTTTT CASSTGRAGGANTGELFF
. TRBJ2-7 . TRBV27 TGTGCCAGCACCCTAAGGCCAGGGAGCTCCTACGAGCAGTACTTC CASTLRPGSSYEQYF
. TRBJ2-3 TRBD2 TRBV5-1 TGCGCCAGTAACGGACTAGCGGGGGGGAGCACAGATACGCAGTATTTT CASNGLAGGSTDTQYF
. TRBJ1-5 TRBD1 TRBV28 TGTGCCAGCAGTCAAGGACAGGGTAGTCAGCCCCAGCATTTT CASSQGQGSQPQHF
. TRBJ2-7 . TRBV28 TGTGCCAGCAGTATCGCAGCCTACGAGCAGTACTTC CASSIAAYEQYF
once TRBJ1-3 . TRBV7-6 TGTGCCAGCAGCTCTAAACAGGGTTTCGCAGGAAACACCATATATTTT CASSSKQGFAGNTIYF
. TRBJ2-1 TRBD2 TRBV28 TGTGCCACCCGGGCCCCAGCGGGAGCTTATGAGCAGTTCTTC CATRAPAGAYEQFF
. TRBJ1-5 TRBD1 TRBV27 TGTGCCAGCAGTGCCGGGACAGGGGGACAGCCCCAGCATTTT CASSAGTGGQPQHF
. TRBJ1-4 TRBD1 TRBV7-9 TGTGCCAGCAGCTTAGGACAGGGAGAGGAAAAACTGTTTTTT CASSLGQGEEKLFF
. TRBJ2-7 . TRBV7-9 TGTGCCAGCAGCGCTGCTTTTCCCTACGAGCAGTACTTC CASSAAFPYEQYF
. TRBJ1-1 . TRBV5-1 TGCGCCAGCAGCTTGGGTAGGGATGAAGCTTTCTTT CASSLGRDEAFF
few TRBJ1-5 . TRBV28 TGTGCCAGCAGTTTTACGTTTCAGCCCCAGCATTTT CASSFTFQPQHF
. TRBJ2-6 . TRBV5-8 TGTGCCAGCAGCTTCGGGGGTATGGGGGCCAACGTCCTGACTTTC CASSFGGMGANVLTF
. TRBJ1-1 . TRBV6-5 TGTGCCAGCAGAACACAGGGTTTGAACACTGAAGCTTTCTTT CASRTQGLNTEAFF
. TRBJ1-4 . TRBV5-1 TGCGCCAGCAGCCCCGCTTTTGGGGGGCGCCCTGATGAAAAACTGTTTTTT CASSPAFGGRPDEKLFF
. TRBJ2-7 . TRBV7-9 TGTGCCAGCAGCTTAGCGCAGGGCGGAATCGAGGAGCAGTACTTC CASSLAQGGIEEQYF
. TRBJ2-7 . TRBV7-9 TGTGCCAGCAGCTTAGCGGAGAGTTACGAGCAGTACTTC CASSLAESYEQYF
. TRBJ2-7 . TRBV2 TGTGCCAGCAGTGAAGGGAGGAACCCCTCCTACGAGCAGTACTTC CASSEGRNPSYEQYF
. TRBJ2-1 TRBD1 TRBV9 TGTGCCAGCAGCGTGGGACAGAGCTCCTACAATGAGCAGTTCTTC CASSVGQSSYNEQFF
. TRBJ1-2 TRBD1 TRBV13 TGTGCCAGCAGCTCCCCCTCCCGGACAGGCCCAGGCTACACCTTC CASSSPSRTGPGYTF
. TRBJ2-7 TRBD2 TRBV29-1 TGCAGCGTTGCAGGTACTAGCGGGAGAGAGCAGTACTTC CSVAGTSGREQYF
. TRBJ1-1 . TRBV5-6 TGTGCCAGCAGCCTCCCGGGGTGGAACACTGAAGCTTTCTTT CASSLPGWNTEAFF
few TRBJ1-2 . TRBV4-2 TGTGCCAGCAGCCAAGATCTTGGGGCAGAGAACTATGGCTACACCTTC CASSQDLGAENYGYTF
. TRBJ2-5 . TRBV13 TGTGCCAGCAGCTGGCTCCAAGAGACCCAGTACTTC CASSWLQETQYF
. TRBJ2-5 . TRBV13 TGTGCCAGCAGCTTAGGCTGGGGAGGGGGCCACCAAGAGACCCAGTACTTC CASSLGWGGGHQETQYF
few TRBJ1-1 . TRBV29-1 TGCAGCGATCAGGGAGAAGGGACTGAAGCTTTCTTT CSDQGEGTEAFF
. TRBJ1-2 . TRBV6-6 TGTGCCAGCAGTTACTCGGGGATGCTTGGCTATGGCTACACCTTC CASSYSGMLGYGYTF
. TRBJ2-7 TRBD2 TRBV10-2 TGCGCCAGCAGTCGTCTAGCGGGAGGGGGAGACGAGCAGTACTTC CASSRLAGGGDEQYF
. TRBJ2-7 . TRBV5-1 TGCGCCAGCAGCTCGGGACGGAGCTCCTACGAGCAGTACTTC CASSSGRSSYEQYF
once TRBJ2-7 . TRBV4-1 TGCGCCAGCAGCCGACTAGATTCCAACGGCGACGAGCAGTACTTC CASSRLDSNGDEQYF
. TRBJ2-1 TRBD2 TRBV28 TGTGCCAGCAGTTTTGGCGGGAGGGCCTTAGGGAATGAGCAGTTCTTC CASSFGGRALGNEQFF
. TRBJ2-7 . TRBV28 TGTGCCAGCAGCCTCGGGGGAATAGGCTACGAGCAGTACTTC CASSLGGIGYEQYF
. TRBJ2-7 . TRBV4-1 TGCGCCAGCAGCCCCGAACAGCAATTCTACGAGCAGTACTTC CASSPEQQFYEQYF
once TRBJ2-1 TRBD2 TRBV27 TGTGCCAGCAGTTTCCTCTGGGAGGTTGGTAGCGGGAGCAATGAGCAGTTCTTC CASSFLWEVGSGSNEQFF
. TRBJ2-5 TRBD2 TRBV4-1 TGCGCCAGCAGCAACAGACTAGCGGGCCTCCAAGAGACCCAGTACTTC CASSNRLAGLQETQYF
. TRBJ2-4 TRBD2 TRBV11-2 TGTGCCAGCAGCCCACAGACTAGCGGGAGGGGAAACATTCAGTACTTC CASSPQTSGRGNIQYF
once TRBJ2-2 . TRBV11-3 TGTGCCAGCAGCACCAGAGAGTACACCGGGGAGCTGTTTTTT CASSTREYTGELFF
. TRBJ2-7 TRBD2 TRBV27 TGTGCCAGCAGTTTCGCGGGAGTGGCGTGGGAGCAGTACTTC CASSFAGVAWEQYF
. TRBJ2-7 . TRBV5-6 TGTGCCAGCAGCCCGGGTCCCCTTGACAGGGCGGGGTACGAGCAGTACTTC CASSPGPLDRAGYEQYF
. TRBJ2-1 . TRBV25-1 TGTGCCAGCAGTGATCCAGCTTGGGAGCAGTTCTTC CASSDPAWEQFF
. TRBJ2-7 TRBD1 TRBV7-9 TGTGCCAGCAGCTTCTGGACAGGGAGGACCTTAGAGGACGAGCAGTACTTC CASSFWTGRTLEDEQYF
. TRBJ1-1 . TRBV4-1 TGCGCCAGCAGCCAAGGACGTCTGAACACTGAAGCTTTCTTT CASSQGRLNTEAFF
. TRBJ2-7 TRBD2 TRBV9 TGTGCCAGCAGCCCCGGGACTAGCGGGAGCCCCTACGAGCAGTACTTC CASSPGTSGSPYEQYF